Listed below are T cell receptor beta chains from one sample, sequenced in a study of CD8+CD57+ T cells in acquired aplastic anemia. TCRdb reprocessed the reads via MiXCR and lists one record per CDR3 protein. The sample includes tens of thousands of distinct CDR3 sequences, approximately 57% of them seen just once. The sequenced sample consisted of sorted CD4+, CD8+, or CD8+CD57+ T cells (not recorded which) from PBMCs. The source of these receptors is a human donor with aplastic anemia. Each CDR3 is given with its conserved first and last residue.

len	v_gene	CDR3aa
12	TRBV2	CASRIRVYEQYF
13	TRBV25-1	CASSDTPSYEQYF
14	TRBV10-3	CAISSGTRDNEQFF
12	TRBV15	CATSRAEDEQYF
12	TRBV2	CASRGDTYEQYF
16	TRBV20-1	CSAREKSGRAKYEQYF
18	TRBV19	CASSTSGQGLNGKETQYF
17	TRBV10-2	CASSESSRWGPTDTQYF
13	TRBV19	CASSISDTGELFF
12	TRBV20-1	CSATGGDQPQHF
16	TRBV25-1	CASSVPGARNTGELFF
14	TRBV20-1	CSARERQDIYEQYF
15	TRBV2	CASSGGGGGINEQFF
16	TRBV10-3	CAISERTATPDYGHTF
15	TRBV10-1	CASSTQRGGGYEQYF
14	TRBV9	CASSAQGAGPGYTF
15	TRBV7-9	CASSRSGTVGYEQYF
14	TRBV6-2/TRBV6-3	CASSQETAAYEQYF
13	TRBV5-6	CASSLGRAGGYTF
13	TRBV7-6	CASSATPRHEQYF
14	TRBV5-1	CASSFGGLTDTQYF
16	TRBV2	CASSFQDRVVPYEQYF
15	TRBV2	CASSPTLGGTDTQYF
10	TRBV29-1	CSAPGPGQFF
14	TRBV11-2	CASSLGGREREQFF
14	TRBV19	CASRKRDRYEGYTF
13	TRBV7-2	CASSFDAIDTQYF
18	TRBV27	CASSVFPLQGTNTGELFF